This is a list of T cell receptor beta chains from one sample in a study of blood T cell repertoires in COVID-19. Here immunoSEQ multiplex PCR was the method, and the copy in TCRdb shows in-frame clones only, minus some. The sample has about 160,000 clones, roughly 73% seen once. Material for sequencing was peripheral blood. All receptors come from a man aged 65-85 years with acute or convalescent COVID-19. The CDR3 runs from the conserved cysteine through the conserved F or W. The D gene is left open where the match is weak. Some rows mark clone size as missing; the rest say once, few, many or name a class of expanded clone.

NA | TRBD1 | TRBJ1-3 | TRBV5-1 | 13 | CATGTGDGNTIYF | TGCGCCACCGGGACAGGAGACGGAAACACCATATATTTT
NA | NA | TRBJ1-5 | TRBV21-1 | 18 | CAIKSPGGDNNNDQPQHF | TGTGCCATCAAAAGCCCTGGCGGTGATAATAATAACGATCAGCCCCAGCATTTT
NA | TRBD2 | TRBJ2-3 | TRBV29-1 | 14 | CSVSGRALRDTQYF | TGCAGCGTTTCCGGGAGGGCCCTCAGAGATACGCAGTATTTT
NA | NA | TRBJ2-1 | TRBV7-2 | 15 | CASSLSGAGGNEQFF | TGTGCCAGCAGCTTAAGTGGAGCGGGCGGGAATGAGCAGTTCTTC
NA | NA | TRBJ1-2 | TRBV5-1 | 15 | CASSLEASEISGYTF | TGCGCCAGCAGCTTGGAGGCATCGGAGATTAGTGGCTACACCTTC
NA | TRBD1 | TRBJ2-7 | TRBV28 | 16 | CASSFRGPGQTYEQYF | TGTGCCAGCAGTTTTCGGGGACCGGGACAGACCTACGAGCAGTACTTC
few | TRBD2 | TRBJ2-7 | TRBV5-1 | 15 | CASSLVVGGPYEQYF | TGCGCCAGCAGCTTGGTGGTGGGAGGGCCCTACGAGCAGTACTTC
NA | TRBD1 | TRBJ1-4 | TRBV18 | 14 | CASSRDRKDEKLFF | TGTGCCAGCTCAAGGGACAGGAAAGATGAAAAACTGTTTTTT
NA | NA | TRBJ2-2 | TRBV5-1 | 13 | CASSLVADGELFF | TGCGCCAGCAGCTTGGTGGCAGACGGGGAGCTGTTTTTT
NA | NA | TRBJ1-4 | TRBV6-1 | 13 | CASSEHSYPKLFF | TGTGCCAGCAGTGAACACAGCTACCCAAAACTGTTTTTT
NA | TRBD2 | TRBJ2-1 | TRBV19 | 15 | CASSTSGTPFSEQFF | TGTGCCAGTAGCACTAGCGGGACACCTTTCTCTGAGCAGTTCTTC
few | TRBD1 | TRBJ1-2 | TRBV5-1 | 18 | CASSFATLGTGGGYGYTF | TGCGCCAGCAGCTTTGCCACCTTAGGGACAGGGGGTGGATATGGCTACACCTTC
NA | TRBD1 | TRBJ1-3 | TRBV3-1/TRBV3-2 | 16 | CASSQGLQGVGNTIYF | TGTGCCAGCAGCCAAGGATTGCAGGGGGTTGGAAACACCATATATTTT
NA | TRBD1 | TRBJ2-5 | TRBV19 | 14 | CASRPGQGRETQYF | TGTGCCAGTAGGCCGGGACAGGGGCGAGAGACCCAGTACTTC
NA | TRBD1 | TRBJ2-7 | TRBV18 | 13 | CASSRTGSYEQYF | TGTGCCAGCTCGCGGACAGGGTCCTACGAGCAGTACTTC
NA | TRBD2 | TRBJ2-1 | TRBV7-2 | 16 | CASSWRTSGIGNEQFF | TGTGCCAGCAGCTGGAGGACTAGCGGGATCGGCAATGAGCAGTTCTTC
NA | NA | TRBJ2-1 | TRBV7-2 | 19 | CASSPGLTARPELYNEQFF | TGTGCCAGCAGCCCGGGGTTGACCGCGCGCCCCGAATTATACAATGAGCAGTTCTTC
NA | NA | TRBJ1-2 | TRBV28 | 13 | CASSFQGTYGYTF | TGTGCCAGCAGTTTTCAGGGAACGTATGGCTACACCTTC
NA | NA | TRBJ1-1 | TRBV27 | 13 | CASSLAGNTEAFF | TGTGCCAGCAGTTTAGCAGGGAACACTGAAGCTTTCTTT
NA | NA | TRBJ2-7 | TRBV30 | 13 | CAWSVGRAYEQYF | TGTGCCTGGAGTGTGGGCAGGGCCTACGAGCAGTACTTC
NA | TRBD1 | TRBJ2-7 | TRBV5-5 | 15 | CASSFLRDSSYEQYF | TGTGCCAGCAGCTTCCTCCGGGACAGCTCCTACGAGCAGTACTTC
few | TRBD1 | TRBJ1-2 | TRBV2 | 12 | CASSGQGGGYTF | TGTGCCAGCAGTGGACAGGGGGGCGGCTACACCTTC
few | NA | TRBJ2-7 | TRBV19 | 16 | CATSGGQLATSYEQYF | TGTGCCACCAGTGGGGGTCAACTAGCTACATCCTACGAGCAGTACTTC
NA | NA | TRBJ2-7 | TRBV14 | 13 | CASSQGTGTEQYF | TGTGCCAGCAGCCAAGGTACAGGGACCGAGCAGTACTTC